Presented here are 22 T cell receptor beta chains from one specimen sequenced in a study of blood T cells in healthy people across ages. For the second PCR, which ran for about 6 to 11 cycles, a sample-barcoded 5' primer and a J-beta primer mix were used. TCRdb itself ran the 5' RACE reads through MiXCR, one entry per CDR3 protein. The sample carries 650,000 or so distinct CDR3 sequences, about 51% recorded once. The sequencing input was blood. These receptors originate from a woman aged 80 or over in good health.

This chain links TRBV24-1 with TRBJ1-2; weak D call: TRBD1 (6 bases). From germline, CDR1 is KGHDR and CDR2 SFDVKD. The germline V and J ends were trimmed by 4 bases and 6 bases, with 14 bases remaining between them. The CDR3 contains 14 residues. The CDR3 loop is CATSDQGTTHGYTF. The CDR3 nucleotides read TGTGCCACCAGTGACCAGGGGACCACGCATGGCTACACCTTC.

This clonotype has a count of ten or more. This chain connects TRBV29-1 to TRBJ2-7, with D unclear. Trimming removed 6 bases from V and 3 bases from J, with 9 bases in between. CDR1 SQVTM and CDR2 ANQGSEA come from the germline V gene. The CDR3 extends over 11 amino acids. The CDR3 DNA reads TGCAGCGTCCAACTTCACTACGAGCAGTACTTC. The encoded protein is CSVQLHYEQYF.

This clonotype occurred once. This rearrangement joins TRBV11-2 to TRBJ2-7; tentative D call: TRBD1 (5 bases). The CDR3 contains 15 residues. Germline V gene data show CDR1 as SGHAT and CDR2 as FQNNGV. V lost 5 bases to trimming and J lost 5 bases, with 19 bases between them. The CDR3 region has the DNA TGTGCCAGCAGCCGAACGGACACCCCACCCCACGAGCAGTACTTC. The encoded protein is CASSRTDTPPHEQYF.

V and J are TRBV11-2 and TRBJ2-5; possible D gene TRBD2, 5 bases. Trimming removed 0 bases from V and 4 bases from J, with 18 bases in between. Germline loops: CDR1 SGHAT, CDR2 FQNNGV. This CDR3 comprises 17 residues. DNA for the CDR3: TGTGCCAGCAGCTTAGATCGGGGAAGCTCGAGTCGAGAGACCCAGTACTTC. This sequence encodes CASSLDRGSSSRETQYF.

The V call is TRBV13, the J call TRBJ1-1; D ambiguous. This CDR3 is 11 amino acids long. CDR1 is PRHDT, CDR2 FYEKMQ, per germline (reference sequence). Trimming pared 5 bases from V and 6 bases from J, leaving 7 bases between. The DNA of the CDR3 is TGTGCCAGCAGCGTGAGCCCTGAAGCTTTCTTT. This encodes CASSVSPEAFF.

This clonotype was seen more than once but under ten times. The rearrangement joins TRBV28 to TRBJ2-5, with 8 bases matching TRBD2. This CDR3 comprises 14 residues. V dropped 7 bases and J dropped 2; count of bases not matched to a gene: 6. Germline CDR1 MDHEN, CDR2 SYDVKM. This CDR3 reads CASTAGGPQETQYF. The CDR3 coding sequence is TGTGCCAGCACCGCGGGGGGCCCGCAAGAGACCCAGTACTTC.

CDR3 sequence reads: CSVEQVAGETQYF. CDR3 nucleotide sequence: TGCAGCGTTGAACAGGTCGCAGGAGAGACCCAGTACTTC. The V call is TRBV29-1, the J call TRBJ2-5; no clear D. Germline lookup yields CDR1 SQVTM and CDR2 ANQGSEA. The CDR3 consists of 13 residues. V lost 2 bases to trimming and J lost 4 bases, with 11 bases between them.

This clonotype has just one count. The chain couples TRBV3-1 to TRBJ2-5; D not resolved. Between the trimmed V and J ends, which lost 5 bases and 1 base, there was a span of 11 bases. The CDR3 has 14 amino acids. In germline, CDR1 is LGHDT, CDR2 YNNKEL (reference sequence). The CDR3: CASSAPWVQETQYF. In DNA, the CDR3 is TGTGCCAGCAGCGCCCCATGGGTCCAAGAGACCCAGTACTTC.

This clonotype was detected a few times. This may arise from a read error, as a much more abundant clone is one base away. The rearrangement joins TRBV15 to TRBJ2-1; 10 bases line up with TRBD1. The J call may be mistaken, given a closer DNA end match to TRBJ2-7. This CDR3 region has 15 residues. Germline lookup yields CDR1 LNHNV and CDR2 YYDKDF (reference sequence). CDR3 DNA sequence: TGTGCCACCAGCAGCGACAGGGGGCCAAACAATGAGCAGTACTTC. Translation gives CATSSDRGPNNEQYF.

This clonotype appeared many times. J is TRBJ2-4 and V is TRBV2; a possible D gene is TRBD1 (6 bases). The CDR3 consists of 15 residues. V was pared by 0 bases and J by 5 bases, with 11 bases between. CDR1 and CDR2 (germline): SNHLY, FYNNEI. CDR3 coding DNA: TGTGCCAGCAGTGAAGCGGTAGGGGGAGAAAACATTCAGTACTTC. This translates into CASSEAVGGENIQYF.

The rearrangement uses TRBV29-1 and TRBJ1-1; no reliable D call. The germline V gene has CDR1 SQVTM and CDR2 ANQGSEA. CDR3 length: 12 amino acids. V was cut by 7 bases and J by 5 bases, with 14 bases left in between. The chain's CDR3 is CSGRAAMTEAFF. The CDR3 DNA is TGCAGCGGTCGGGCGGCCATGACTGAAGCTTTCTTT.

This clonotype was found many times. This chain uses TRBV7-2 with TRBJ2-3; D might be TRBD1 (6 bases). V was clipped by 5 bases and J by 4 bases, with 13 bases between them. Per the germline V gene, CDR1 is SGHTA and CDR2 is FQGNSA. The CDR3 runs to 14 residues. The CDR3 loop is CASSQSRTADTQYF. For the CDR3, the DNA is TGTGCCAGCAGCCAATCCAGGACAGCAGATACGCAGTATTTT.

The sample holds many counts of this clonotype. CDR3 in DNA: TGTGCCAGCAGCCAAGCAACTTACAGGGATCTAACCTACAATGAGCAGTTCTTC. This codes for CASSQATYRDLTYNEQFF. The chain is built from TRBV4-2 and TRBJ2-1; TRBD1 might be the D (6 bases). Trimming shortened V by 1 base and J by 2 bases, and 18 bases separated the two germline ends. The CDR3 has 18 amino acids. CDR1 and CDR2 (germline): LGHNA, YNFKEQ.

This clonotype was detected only a few times. This rearrangement joins TRBV4-1 to TRBJ2-7, with 10 bases identical to TRBD2. V was pared by 4 bases and J by 7 bases, with 16 bases of the junction left unmatched. This CDR3 contains 17 residues. Germline loops: CDR1 MGHRA, CDR2 YSYEKL. The CDR3 DNA sequence: TGCGCCAGCAGCCGGCTAGCGGGAGAACCCCGCTACAATGAGCAGTACTTC. Translating it yields CASSRLAGEPRYNEQYF.

The chain carries TRBV6-1 and TRBJ1-2; no definite D call. V was trimmed by 1 base and J by 11 bases, leaving 11 bases between them. The germline V gene encodes CDR1 MNHNS and CDR2 SASEGT. The CDR3 contains 12 residues. DNA for the CDR3: TGTGCCAGCAGTGAAGTGCCTCATTTATACACCTTC. This encodes CASSEVPHLYTF.

J is TRBJ1-5 and V is TRBV30; D is perhaps TRBD1 (5 bases). Germline V gives CDR1 GTSNPN, CDR2 SVGIG (reference sequence). Trimming removed 2 bases from V and 9 bases from J, with 14 bases in between. This CDR3 has 13 residues. The CDR3 nucleotides read TGTGCCTGGAGTTTAGCAGGGTCTAGGCCCCAGCATTTT. It yields the protein CAWSLAGSRPQHF.

This clonotype was seen repeatedly, ten times or more. The J gene is TRBJ2-1, the V gene TRBV20-1, with 11 bases that match TRBD2. After removal of 0 bases from V and 0 bases from J, the junction contained 10 bases not matched to a gene. Germline assignment: CDR1 DFQATT and CDR2 SNEGSKA (reference sequence). The CDR3 totals 19 residues. The CDR3 sequence is CSARDRGSGRGSSYNEQFF. In nucleotides, the CDR3 is TGCAGTGCTAGAGATCGGGGTAGCGGGAGGGGAAGCTCCTACAATGAGCAGTTCTTC.

To note about this clonotype: This sequence may be a read error, since a much larger clone differs from it by one base. The V gene is TRBV5-1, the J gene TRBJ1-6, with 7 bases that match TRBD1. Germline values: CDR1 SGHRS, CDR2 YFSETQ. This CDR3 has 15 amino acids. The CDR3: CASGLGAQGYSPLHF. The CDR3 region has the DNA TGCGCCAGCGGCTTGGGGGCACAGGGGTATTCACCCCTCCACTTT.

Details on this clonotype: One base away lies a much larger clone, so this may be a sequencing read error. V usage is TRBV10-3 and J usage is TRBJ2-1, with TRBD1 matching 7 bases. The CDR3 is made up of 15 amino acids. Trimming removed 6 bases from V and 10 bases from J; junction bases left unmatched: 15. CDR1 and CDR2 (germline): ENHRY, SYGVKD. CDR3 in DNA: TGTGCCATCAGCCCCTCAAGGGGACAGAACTACGAGCAGTTCTTC. Protein product: CAISPSRGQNYEQFF.

This clonotype was seen many times. This rearrangement joins TRBV12-3 or TRBV12-4 to TRBJ1-6, with 7 bases that match TRBD1. This CDR3 has 15 residues. The V segment lost 7 bases and the J segment 6 bases; nucleotides outside the gene matches: 9. The CDR3 here is CASNSAGQPNSPLHF. The CDR3 DNA reads TGTGCCAGCAACTCCGCGGGACAGCCTAATTCACCCCTCCACTTT.

This chain connects TRBV25-1 to TRBJ1-1; D remains unclear. Trimming pared 3 bases from V and 3 bases from J, leaving 8 bases between. Germline loops: CDR1 MGHDK, CDR2 SYGVNS. This CDR3 is 13 amino acids long. For the CDR3, the DNA is TGTGCCAGCAGTGAGCATGGTGACACTGAAGCTTTCTTT. Its translation is CASSEHGDTEAFF.

This rearrangement joins TRBV6-6 to TRBJ2-1, with 8 bases that match TRBD2. V lost 7 bases and J lost 8; bases outside the gene matches: 13. This CDR3 has 15 residues. The V gene's germline CDR1 is MNHNY and CDR2 SVGAGI (reference sequence). The CDR3 reads CASTGGTTGLHEQFF. In nucleotides, the CDR3 is TGTGCCAGCACGGGGGGGACCACGGGATTGCATGAGCAGTTCTTC.